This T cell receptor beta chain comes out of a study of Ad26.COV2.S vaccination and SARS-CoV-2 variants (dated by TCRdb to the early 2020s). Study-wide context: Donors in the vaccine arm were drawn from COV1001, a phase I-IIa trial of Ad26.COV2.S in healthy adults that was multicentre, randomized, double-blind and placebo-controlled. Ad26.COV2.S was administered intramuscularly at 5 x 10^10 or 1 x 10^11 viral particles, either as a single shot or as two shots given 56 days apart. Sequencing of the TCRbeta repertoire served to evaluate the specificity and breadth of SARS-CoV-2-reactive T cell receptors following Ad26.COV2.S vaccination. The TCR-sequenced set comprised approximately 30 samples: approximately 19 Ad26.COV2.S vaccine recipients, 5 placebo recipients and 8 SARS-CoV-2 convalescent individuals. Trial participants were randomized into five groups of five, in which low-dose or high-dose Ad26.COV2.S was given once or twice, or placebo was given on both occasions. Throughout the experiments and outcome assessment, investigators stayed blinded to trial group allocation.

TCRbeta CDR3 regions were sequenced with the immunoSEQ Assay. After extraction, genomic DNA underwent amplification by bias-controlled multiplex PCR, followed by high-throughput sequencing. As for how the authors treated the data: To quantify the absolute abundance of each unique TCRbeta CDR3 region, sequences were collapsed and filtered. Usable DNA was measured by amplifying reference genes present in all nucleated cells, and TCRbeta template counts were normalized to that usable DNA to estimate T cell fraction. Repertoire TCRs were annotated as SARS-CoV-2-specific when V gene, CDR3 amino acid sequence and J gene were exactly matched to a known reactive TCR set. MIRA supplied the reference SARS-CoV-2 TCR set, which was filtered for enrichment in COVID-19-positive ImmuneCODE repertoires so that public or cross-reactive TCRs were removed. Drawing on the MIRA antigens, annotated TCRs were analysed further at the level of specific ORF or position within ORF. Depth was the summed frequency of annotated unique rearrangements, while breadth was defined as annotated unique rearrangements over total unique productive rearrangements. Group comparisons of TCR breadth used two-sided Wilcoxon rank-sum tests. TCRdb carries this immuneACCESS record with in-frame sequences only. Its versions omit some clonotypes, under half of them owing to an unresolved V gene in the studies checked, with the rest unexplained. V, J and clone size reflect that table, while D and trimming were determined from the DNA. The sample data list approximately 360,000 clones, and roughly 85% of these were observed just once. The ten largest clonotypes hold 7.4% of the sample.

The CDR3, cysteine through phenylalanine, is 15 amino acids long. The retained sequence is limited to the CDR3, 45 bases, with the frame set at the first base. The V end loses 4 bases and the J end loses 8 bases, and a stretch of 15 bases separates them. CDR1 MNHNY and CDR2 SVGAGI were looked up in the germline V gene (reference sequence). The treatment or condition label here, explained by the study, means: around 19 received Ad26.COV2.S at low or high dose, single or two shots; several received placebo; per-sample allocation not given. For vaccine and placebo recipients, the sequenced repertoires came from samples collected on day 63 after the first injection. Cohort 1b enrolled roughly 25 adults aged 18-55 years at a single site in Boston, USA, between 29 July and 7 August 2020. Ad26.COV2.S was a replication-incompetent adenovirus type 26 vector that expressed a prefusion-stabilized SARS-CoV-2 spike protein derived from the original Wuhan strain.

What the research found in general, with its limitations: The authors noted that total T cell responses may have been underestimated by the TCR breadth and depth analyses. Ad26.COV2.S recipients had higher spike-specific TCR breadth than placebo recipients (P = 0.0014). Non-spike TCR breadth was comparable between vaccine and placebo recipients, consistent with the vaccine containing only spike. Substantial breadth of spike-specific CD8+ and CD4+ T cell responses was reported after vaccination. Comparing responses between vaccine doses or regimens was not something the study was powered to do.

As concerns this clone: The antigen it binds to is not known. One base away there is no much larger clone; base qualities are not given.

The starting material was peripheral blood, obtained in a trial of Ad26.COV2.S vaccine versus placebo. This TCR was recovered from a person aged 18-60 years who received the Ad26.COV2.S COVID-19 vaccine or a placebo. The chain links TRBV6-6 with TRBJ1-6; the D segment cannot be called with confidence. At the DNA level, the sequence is TGTGCCAGCAGTTCCGGTAATGTCCAAGATTCACCCCTCCACTTT. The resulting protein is CASSSGNVQDSPLHF.